This T cell receptor (beta chain) was found in a study of blood T cell repertoires in COVID-19. Only one count was recorded for this clone. The CDR3 totals 15 residues. Trimming took off 3 bases at V and 4 bases at J, with 14 bases between the two ends. In germline, CDR1 is SEHNR, CDR2 FQNEAQ (reference sequence). In the authors' methods: Estimates of nucleated cell counts were drawn from the amplification of reference gene primers. The assay was immunoSEQ multiplex PCR, and TCRdb's table has in-frame clones only and misses some. The V and J calls and clone size were taken over from that table, and D and trimming were inferred from the DNA. This table holds more than 110,000 clones, roughly four fifths found once.

This rearrangement joins TRBV7-9 to TRBJ2-3; a weak D match, TRBD1 (6 bases). The sequenced sample was peripheral blood. This clonotype was sampled from a man older than 75 with acute or convalescent COVID-19. The DNA for the CDR3 is TGTGCCAGCAGCTTCGACAGGTTTTTTTCAGATACGCAGTATTTT. Amino acids: CASSFDRFFSDTQYF.